This T cell receptor beta chain was observed in a study of CD8+ T cells in alopecia areata. The germline V gene has CDR1 LNHNV and CDR2 YYDKDF (reference sequence). V trimming: 0 bases; J trimming: 5 bases; junction bases outside the gene matches: 5. The CDR3 runs to 16 residues. Study-wide results and limits: Lesional scalp displayed greater clonality than normal scalp, most notably in alopecia totalis/universalis.

As to this clone: Its target is unknown.

Sequencing templates came from extracted RNA that was reverse transcribed into cDNA. Assay used: immunoSEQ multiplex PCR; TCRdb lists only in-frame clones, some missing. This table has around 190,000 clones, 56% appearing once. The sequence was obtained from a human donor in good health. Input material: CD8+ T cells sorted from blood. V and J are TRBV15 and TRBJ2-1, with TRBD2 matching 9 bases. In DNA form, the CDR3 reads TGTGCCACCAGCAGAGATGAGCGGGGGGACCACAATGAGCAGTTCTTC. Translating it yields CATSRDERGDHNEQFF. Full variable domain (rest looked up from reference TRBV15 and TRBJ2-1): DAMVIQNPRYQVTQFGKPVTLSCSQTLNHNVMYWYQQKSSQAPKLLFHYYDKDFNNEADTPDNFQSRRPNTSFCFLDIRSPGLGDTAMYLCATSRDERGDHNEQFFGPGTRLTVL.